The clone carrying this T cell receptor beta chain was counted many times. The junction had 5 bases not matched to a gene; V was cut back by 0 bases and J by 4 bases. The CDR3 has 16 residues. Germline V gives CDR1 SGHDT, CDR2 YYEEEE. The entry originates in a study of blood T cell repertoires in COVID-19. Across the study: From the United States, Italy and Spain came samples of acute and convalescent COVID-19. From T cells, B-cell-depleted T cells, or PBMCs came the material, which was cDNA or gDNA.

In the source study's methods: Researchers report that nucleated cell counts were estimated from reference gene primer amplification. Clones were read by immunoSEQ multiplex PCR, and TCRdb kept only the in-frame ones, dropping some. For V, J and clone size, that table is used; D and trimming come from the DNA. Of some 220,000 clones in the sample, over 70% are singletons; the top ten hold about 7%. This sequence originates from an older woman with acute or convalescent COVID-19. Sequenced input: peripheral blood. The gene calls are TRBV5-6 and TRBJ2-2, with 8 nucleotides matching TRBD1. CDR3 sequence (DNA): TGTGCCAGCAGCTTGGGGATTGGGACAGGCACCGGGGAGCTGTTTTTT. The encoded protein is CASSLGIGTGTGELFF.